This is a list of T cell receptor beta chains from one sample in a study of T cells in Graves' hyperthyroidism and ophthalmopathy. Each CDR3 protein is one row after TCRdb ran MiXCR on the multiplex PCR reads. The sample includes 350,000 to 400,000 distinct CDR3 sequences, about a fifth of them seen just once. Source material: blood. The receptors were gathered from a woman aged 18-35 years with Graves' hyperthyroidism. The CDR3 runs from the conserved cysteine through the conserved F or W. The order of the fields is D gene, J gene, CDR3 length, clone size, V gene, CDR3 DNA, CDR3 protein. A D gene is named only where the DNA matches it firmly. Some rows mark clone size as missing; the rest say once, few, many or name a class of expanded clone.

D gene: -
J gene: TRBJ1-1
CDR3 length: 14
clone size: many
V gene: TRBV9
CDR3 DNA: TGTGCCAGCAGCGTAGACAGCGCAACCCCTGAAGCTTTCTTT
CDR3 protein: CASSVDSATPEAFF

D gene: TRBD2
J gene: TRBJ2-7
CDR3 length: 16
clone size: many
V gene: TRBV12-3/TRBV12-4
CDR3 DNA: TGTGCCAGCAGTTCGCTTCAACTAGCGGGGGGCTACGAGCAGTACTTC
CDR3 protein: CASSSLQLAGGYEQYF

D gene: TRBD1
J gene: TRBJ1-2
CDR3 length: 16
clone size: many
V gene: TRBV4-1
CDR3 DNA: TGCGCCAGCAGCCCCCCGTACTTAGGGACAGCTCGTGGCTACACCTTC
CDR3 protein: CASSPPYLGTARGYTF

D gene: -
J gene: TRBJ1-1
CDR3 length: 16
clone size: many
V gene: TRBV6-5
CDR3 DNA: TGTGCCAGCAGTTCTACAGGGATCGTCATGAACACTGAAGCTTTCTTT
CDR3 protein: CASSSTGIVMNTEAFF

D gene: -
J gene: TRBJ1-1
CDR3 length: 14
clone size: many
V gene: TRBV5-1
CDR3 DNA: TGCGCCAGCAGCTTGGATGCAGCGAACACTGAAGCTTTCTTT
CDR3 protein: CASSLDAANTEAFF

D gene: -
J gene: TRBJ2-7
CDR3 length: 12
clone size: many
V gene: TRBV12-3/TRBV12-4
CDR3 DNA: TGTGCCAGCACGCGAGAGGGTTACGAGCAGTACTTC
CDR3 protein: CASTREGYEQYF

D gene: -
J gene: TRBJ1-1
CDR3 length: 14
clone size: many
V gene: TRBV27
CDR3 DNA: TGTGCCAGCAGTTTAATGTGGGGGAACACTGAAGCTTTCTTT
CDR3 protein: CASSLMWGNTEAFF

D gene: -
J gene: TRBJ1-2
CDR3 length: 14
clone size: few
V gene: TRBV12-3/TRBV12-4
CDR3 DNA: TGTGCCAGCAGTTTCGCAGGAGGACACTATGGCTACACCTTC
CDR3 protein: CASSFAGGHYGYTF

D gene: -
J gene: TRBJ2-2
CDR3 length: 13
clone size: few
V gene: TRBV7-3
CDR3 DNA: TGTGCCAGCAGCTCCCTAAGCGCCGGGGATCTGTTTTTT
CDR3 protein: CASSSLSAGDLFF

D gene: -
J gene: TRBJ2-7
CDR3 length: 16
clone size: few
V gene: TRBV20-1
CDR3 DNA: TGCAGTGCTAGAGATCCGACATCCCGGGACTCCTACGAGCAGTACTTC
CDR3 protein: CSARDPTSRDSYEQYF

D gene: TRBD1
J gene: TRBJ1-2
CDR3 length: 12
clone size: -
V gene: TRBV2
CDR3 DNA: TGTGCCAGCAGGATTTCAGGGGGAGGCTACACCTTC
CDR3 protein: CASRISGGGYTF

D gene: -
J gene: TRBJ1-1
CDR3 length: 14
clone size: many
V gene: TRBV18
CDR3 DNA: TGTGCCAGCTCACCACCGATAGGACCCTCCGCGGCTTTCTTT
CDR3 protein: CASSPPIGPSAAFF

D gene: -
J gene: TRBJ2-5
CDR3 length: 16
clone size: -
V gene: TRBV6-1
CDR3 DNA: TGTGCCAGCAGTGAAATTACCACAGGGCGGAGAGAGACCCAGTACTTC
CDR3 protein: CASSEITTGRRETQYF

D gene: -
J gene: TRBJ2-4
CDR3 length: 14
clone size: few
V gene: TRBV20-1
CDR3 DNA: TGCAGTGCTAGAGTATCACTAGCCAAAAACATTCAGTACTTC
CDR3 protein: CSARVSLAKNIQYF

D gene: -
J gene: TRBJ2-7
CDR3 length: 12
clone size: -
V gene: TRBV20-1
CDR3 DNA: TGCAGTGCTAGGGCAGGAGCCTACGAGCAGTACTTC
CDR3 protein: CSARAGAYEQYF

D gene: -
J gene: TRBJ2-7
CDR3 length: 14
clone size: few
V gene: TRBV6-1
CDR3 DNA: TGTGCCAGCAGTGAAGCCGGGTCGGACTACGAGCAGTACTTC
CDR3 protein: CASSEAGSDYEQYF

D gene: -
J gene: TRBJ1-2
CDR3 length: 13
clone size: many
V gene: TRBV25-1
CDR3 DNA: TGTGCCAGCAGTGGGGGATTTAACTATGGCTACACCTTC
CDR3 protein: CASSGGFNYGYTF

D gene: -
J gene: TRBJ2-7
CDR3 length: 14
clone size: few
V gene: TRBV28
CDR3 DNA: TGTGCCAGCCAACCCGGCGGGCAGTACTACGAGCAGTACTTC
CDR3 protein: CASQPGGQYYEQYF

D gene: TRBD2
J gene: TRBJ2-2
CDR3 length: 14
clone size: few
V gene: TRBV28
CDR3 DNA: TGTGCCAGCAGTCCGGGGGGGGTCACCGGGGAGCTGTTTTTT
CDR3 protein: CASSPGGVTGELFF

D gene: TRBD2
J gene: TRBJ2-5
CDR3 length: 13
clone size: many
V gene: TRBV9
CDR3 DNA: TGTGCCAGCAGCGGTAGCGGGGTAGAGACCCAGTACTTC
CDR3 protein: CASSGSGVETQYF

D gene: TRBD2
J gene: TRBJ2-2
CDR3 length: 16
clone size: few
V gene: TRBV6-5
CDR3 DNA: TGTGCCAGCAGTTTCCTAGCGGGGGGGCACACCGGGGAGCTGTTTTTT
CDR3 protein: CASSFLAGGHTGELFF

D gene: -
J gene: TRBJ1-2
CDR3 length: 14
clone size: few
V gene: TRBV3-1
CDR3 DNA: TGTGCCAGCAGCCTGATGGGGGGTAACTATGGCTACACCTTC
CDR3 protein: CASSLMGGNYGYTF

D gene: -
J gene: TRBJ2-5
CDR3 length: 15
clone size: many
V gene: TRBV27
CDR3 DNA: TGTGCCAGCAGTTTATCTCGGCCGGTAGCAGAGACCCAGTACTTC
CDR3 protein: CASSLSRPVAETQYF

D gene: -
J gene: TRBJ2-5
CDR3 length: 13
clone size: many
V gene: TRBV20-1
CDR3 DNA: TGCAGTGCTCCCCGAGGAGGGGGGGAGACCCAGTACTTC
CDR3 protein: CSAPRGGGETQYF

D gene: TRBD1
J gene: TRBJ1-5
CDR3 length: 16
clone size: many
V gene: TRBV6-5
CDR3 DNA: TGTGCCAGCAGTTACTTAAGAGGGGGCTCCAATCAGCCCCAGCATTTT
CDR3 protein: CASSYLRGGSNQPQHF

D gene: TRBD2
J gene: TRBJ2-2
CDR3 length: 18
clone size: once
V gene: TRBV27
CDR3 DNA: TGTGCCAGCAGCCCCGTAGGACTAGCGGGAGGGCGGCCCGGGGAGCTGTTTTTT
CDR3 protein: CASSPVGLAGGRPGELFF

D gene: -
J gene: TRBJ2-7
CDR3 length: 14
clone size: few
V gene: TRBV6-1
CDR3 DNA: TGTGCCAGCAGTCCCAGTGACAGGGACTTAAGTTTGTACTTC
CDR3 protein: CASSPSDRDLSLYF

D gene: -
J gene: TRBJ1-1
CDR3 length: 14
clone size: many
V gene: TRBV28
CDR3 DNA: TGTGCCAGCAGTTTTGGGGACTCATGGACTGAAGCTTTCTTT
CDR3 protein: CASSFGDSWTEAFF

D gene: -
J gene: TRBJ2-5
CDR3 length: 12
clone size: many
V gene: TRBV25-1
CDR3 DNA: TGTGCCAGCACCCAAAACCAAGAGACCCAGTACTTC
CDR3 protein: CASTQNQETQYF

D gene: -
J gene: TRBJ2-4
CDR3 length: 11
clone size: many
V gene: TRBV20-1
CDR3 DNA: TGCAGTGCTAGAACTAGTGTGATTCAGTACTTC
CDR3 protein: CSARTSVIQYF

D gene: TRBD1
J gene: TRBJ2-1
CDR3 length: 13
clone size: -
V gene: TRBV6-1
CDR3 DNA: TGTGCCAGCAGAAAACCTGGGACAGAAGAGCAGTTCTTC
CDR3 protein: CASRKPGTEEQFF

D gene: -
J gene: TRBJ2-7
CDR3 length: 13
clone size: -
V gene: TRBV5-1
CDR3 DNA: TGCGCCAGCAGCACCGGACAGAACCACGAGCAGTACTTC
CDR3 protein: CASSTGQNHEQYF

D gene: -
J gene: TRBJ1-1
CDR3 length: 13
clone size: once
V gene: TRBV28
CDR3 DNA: TGTGCCAGCAGAATAGCGGTGAGGACTGATGCTTTCTTT
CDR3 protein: CASRIAVRTDAFF

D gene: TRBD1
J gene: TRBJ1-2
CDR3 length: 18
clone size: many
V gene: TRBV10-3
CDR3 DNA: TGTGCCATCAGTGAGTCCCTAGGGACAGGGGGCGCGGAGTATGGCTACACCTTC
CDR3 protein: CAISESLGTGGAEYGYTF

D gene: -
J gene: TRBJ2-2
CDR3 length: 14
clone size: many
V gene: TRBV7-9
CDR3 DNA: TGTGCCAGCAGCTTACGACAAGCGGGCGGGGAGCTGTTTTTT
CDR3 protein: CASSLRQAGGELFF

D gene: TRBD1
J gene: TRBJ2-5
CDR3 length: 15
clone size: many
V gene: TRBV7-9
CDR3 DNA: TGTGCCAGCAGCATAGACAGGGGAGGTCAAGAGACCCAGTACTTC
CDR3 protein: CASSIDRGGQETQYF

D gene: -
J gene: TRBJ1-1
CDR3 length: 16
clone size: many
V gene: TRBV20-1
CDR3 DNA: TGCAGTGCTAGAGATGCCCCCAGCGTTATGAACACTGAAGCTTTCTTT
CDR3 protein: CSARDAPSVMNTEAFF

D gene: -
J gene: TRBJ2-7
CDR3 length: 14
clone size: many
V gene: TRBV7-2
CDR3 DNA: TGTGCCAGCAGCTGGACCTGGAGGAGCGACGAGCAGTACTTC
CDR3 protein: CASSWTWRSDEQYF

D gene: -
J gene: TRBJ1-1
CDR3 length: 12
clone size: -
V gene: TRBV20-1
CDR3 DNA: TGCAGCAGACAGCGTATGAACACTGAAGCTTTCTTT
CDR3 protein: CSRQRMNTEAFF

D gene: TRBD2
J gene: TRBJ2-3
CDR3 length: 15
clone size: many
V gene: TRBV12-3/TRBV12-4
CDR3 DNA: TGTGCCAGCAGACCTAGCGGGGGAACCACAGATACGCAGTATTTT
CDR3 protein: CASRPSGGTTDTQYF

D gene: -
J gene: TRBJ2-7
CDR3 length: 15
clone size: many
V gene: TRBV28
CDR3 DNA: TGTGCCAGCAGTTTAGGTCGGGGAAGGCTAGACGAGCAGTACTTC
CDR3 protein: CASSLGRGRLDEQYF

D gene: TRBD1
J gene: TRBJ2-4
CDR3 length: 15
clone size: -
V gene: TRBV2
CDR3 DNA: TGTGCCAGCAGTGTGGACAGGGGGGGCAAAAACATTCAGTACTTC
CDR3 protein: CASSVDRGGKNIQYF

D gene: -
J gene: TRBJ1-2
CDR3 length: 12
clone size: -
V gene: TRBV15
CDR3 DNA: TGTGCCACCAGCAGGCTGACGACGGGATACACCTTC
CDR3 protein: CATSRLTTGYTF

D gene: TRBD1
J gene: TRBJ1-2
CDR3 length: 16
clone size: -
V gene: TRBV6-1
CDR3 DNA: TGTGCCAGCAGGCCGGGACAGGGGGCCACTAACTATGGCTACACCTTC
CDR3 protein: CASRPGQGATNYGYTF